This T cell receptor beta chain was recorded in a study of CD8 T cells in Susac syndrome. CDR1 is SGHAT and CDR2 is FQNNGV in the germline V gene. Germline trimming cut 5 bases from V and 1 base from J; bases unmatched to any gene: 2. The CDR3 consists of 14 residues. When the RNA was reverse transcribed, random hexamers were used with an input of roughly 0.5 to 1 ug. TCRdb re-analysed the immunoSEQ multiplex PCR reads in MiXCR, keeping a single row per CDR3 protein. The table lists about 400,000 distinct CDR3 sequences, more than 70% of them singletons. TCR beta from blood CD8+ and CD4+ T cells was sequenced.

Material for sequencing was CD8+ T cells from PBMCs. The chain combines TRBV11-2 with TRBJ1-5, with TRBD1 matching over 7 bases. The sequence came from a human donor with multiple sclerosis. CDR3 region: CASSQDRSNQPQHF. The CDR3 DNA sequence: TGTGCCAGCAGCCAGGACAGGAGCAATCAGCCCCAGCATTTT. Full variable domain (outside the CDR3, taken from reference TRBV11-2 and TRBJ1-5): EAGVAQSPRYKIIEKRQSVAFWCNPISGHATLYWYQQILGQGPKLLIQFQNNGVVDDSQLPKDRFSAERLKGVDSTLKIQPAKLEDSAVYLCASSQDRSNQPQHFGDGTRLSIL.